The 19 T cell receptor beta chains below were found in one sample sequenced in a study of shared clonotypes between healthy human individuals. Assay used: immunoSEQ multiplex PCR; TCRdb lists only in-frame clones, some missing. Of about 490,000 clones in the sample, 70% to 85% were seen once. The sample taken for sequencing was PBMCs. The receptors come from a middle-aged woman in good health. Some clones in this sample may be carry-over from other donors' samples.

This clone showed up just a few times. The CDR3 sequence is CASSLGPIGSGNTIYF. In nucleotides, the CDR3 is TGTGCCAGCAGCTTGGGCCCCATCGGCTCTGGAAACACCATATATTTT. The rearrangement joins TRBV7-9 to TRBJ1-3; D not certain. The V end lost 3 bases, the J end lost 0 bases, and 12 bases lay between the germline ends. The germline V gene has CDR1 SEHNR and CDR2 FQNEAQ (reference sequence). This CDR3 spans 16 amino acids.

This clone was seen just once. The rearrangement links TRBV10-3 to TRBJ2-1; tentatively, D is TRBD2 (5 bases). Deletions cut 6 bases from V and 2 bases from J, with 14 bases between. The CDR3 runs 15 residues. The germline V gene has CDR1 ENHRY and CDR2 SYGVKD. In nucleotides, the CDR3 is TGTGCCATCAGAGCGGATCTTTTACCCTACAATGAGCAGTTCTTC. Translation: CAIRADLLPYNEQFF.

Remarks on this clone: At one of its ends the junction is not consistent with the germline gene, which may arise from a read error. Distinct nucleotide sequences in the sample also encode this CDR3. The chain joins TRBV7-9 to TRBJ1-2; 7 nucleotides match TRBD1. The CDR3 covers 11 residues. Germline CDR1 is SEHNR and CDR2 is FQNEAQ (reference sequence). CDR3 bases: TGTGCCACGGACAGGAGCTATGGCTACACTTTC. Translation gives CATDRSYGYTF.

The chain joins TRBV7-3 to TRBJ2-3; possibly TRBD1 for D (5 bases). There are 15 residues in the CDR3. Germline V gene lookup returns CDR1 SGHTA and CDR2 FQGTGA. The germline V and J ends were trimmed by 2 bases and 4 bases, with 13 bases remaining between them. CDR3: CASSLSGIIADTQYF. The CDR3 DNA follows: TGTGCCAGCAGCTTATCAGGGATCATAGCAGATACGCAGTATTTT.

About this clone itself: The sample holds other DNA sequences that translate to the same CDR3. The chain couples TRBV7-2 to TRBJ2-3; TRBD2 is a possible D gene (5 bases). Trimming pared 1 base from V and 5 bases from J, leaving 7 bases between. The germline V gene has CDR1 SGHTA and CDR2 FQGNSA. The CDR3 spans 13 residues. The CDR3 loop reads CASSLVGRDTQYF. The CDR3 region has the DNA TGTGCCAGCAGCTTAGTAGGGAGAGATACGCAGTATTTT.

The chain couples TRBV27 to TRBJ2-1; D perhaps matches TRBD2 (6 bases). V was cut by 7 bases and J by 6 bases, with 22 bases left in between. This CDR3 region has 16 residues. Germline V lookup: CDR1 MNHEY, CDR2 SMNVEV (reference sequence). The CDR3 loop is CASTKETGTWANEQFF. Written as DNA, the CDR3 is TGTGCCAGCACCAAAGAAACCGGGACTTGGGCCAATGAGCAGTTCTTC.

The chain uses TRBV9 and TRBJ1-4; no firm D call. This CDR3 region has 17 residues. CDR1 and CDR2 (germline): SGDLS, YYNGEE. V lost 2 bases, J lost 2 bases, and 16 bases lay in between. CDR3 DNA sequence: TGTGCCAGCAGCGTTGGGGTGAATCCATCGACTAATGAAAAACTGTTTTTT. This encodes CASSVGVNPSTNEKLFF.

The gene calls are TRBV5-1 and TRBJ2-3; 10 positions match TRBD1. The junction had 8 bases not matched to a gene; V was cut back by 3 bases and J by 4 bases. CDR1 is SGHRS and CDR2 is YFSETQ in the germline V gene. The CDR3 covers 16 residues. The CDR3: CASSSGGQGLSDTQYF. The DNA for the CDR3 is TGCGCCAGCAGCTCTGGGGGACAGGGGCTCTCAGATACGCAGTATTTT.

Turning to this clone: The same CDR3 is also encoded by other DNA sequences in this sample. This rearrangement joins TRBV19 to TRBJ1-1, with D perhaps TRBD1 (6 bases). CDR1 LNHDA and CDR2 SQIVND come from the germline V gene (reference sequence). The CDR3 totals 14 residues. Trimming removed 3 bases at V and 1 base at J, with 9 bases between. The CDR3 reads CASSIRGQNTEAFF. The CDR3 DNA follows: TGTGCCAGTAGTATTCGGGGGCAGAACACTGAAGCTTTCTTT.

The rearrangement joins TRBV7-3 to TRBJ2-3; 7 bases map to TRBD1. Germline V gives CDR1 SGHTA, CDR2 FQGTGA. This CDR3 is 17 amino acids long. V lost 5 bases and J lost 2; bases outside the gene matches: 13. CDR3 in amino acids: CASSPQPRQGVTDTQYF. CDR3 sequence (DNA): TGTGCCAGCAGCCCCCAGCCCCGACAGGGCGTCACAGATACGCAGTATTTT. Filled out from reference TRBV7-3 and TRBJ2-3, the complete variable domain reads GAGVSQTPSNKVTEKGKYVELRCDPISGHTALYWYRQSLGQGPEFLIYFQGTGAADDSGLPNDRFFAVRPEGSVSTLKIQRTERGDSAVYLCASSPQPRQGVTDTQYFGPGTRLTVL.

CDR3 coding DNA: TGTGCCAGCAGCCCCGGGACAACCTACGAGCAGTACTTC. This encodes CASSPGTTYEQYF. The gene calls are TRBV5-5 and TRBJ2-7, with D possibly being TRBD1 (6 bases). This CDR3 region has 13 residues. V was trimmed by 4 bases and J by 2 bases, leaving 10 bases between them. Germline V lookup: CDR1 SGHKS, CDR2 YYEKEE (reference sequence).

This rearrangement joins TRBV7-9 to TRBJ2-3; no clear D gene. The germline gives CDR1 SEHNR, CDR2 FQNEAQ (reference sequence). This CDR3 spans 12 amino acids. Trimming removed 3 bases at V and 7 bases at J, with 8 bases between. The CDR3 coding sequence is TGTGCCAGCAGCTTCGACGAGAATACGCAGTATTTT. Translated: CASSFDENTQYF.

The chain uses TRBV5-1 and TRBJ1-2; a weak D match, TRBD1 (5 bases). Trimming took 4 bases from V and 3 from J, leaving 10 bases between them. The germline gives CDR1 SGHRS, CDR2 YFSETQ. The CDR3 covers 13 residues. The CDR3 DNA reads TGCGCCAGCAGCCCCGACAGTGACTATGGCTACACCTTC. It is translated as CASSPDSDYGYTF.

This rearrangement joins TRBV28 to TRBJ2-1; 12 bases match TRBD2. The CDR3 spans 18 residues. Losses at the gene ends were 4 bases for V and 5 bases for J; bases not matched to a gene: 12. Germline V gives CDR1 MDHEN, CDR2 SYDVKM. This chain's CDR3 is CASSSKILAGGTDNEQFF. DNA for the CDR3: TGTGCCAGCAGTTCTAAGATACTAGCGGGGGGAACGGACAATGAGCAGTTCTTC. The full variable domain, in which reference TRBV28 and TRBJ2-1 provide the parts outside the CDR3, is DVKVTQSSRYLVKRTGEKVFLECVQDMDHENMFWYRQDPGLGLRLIYFSYDVKMKEKGDIPEGYSVSREKKERFSLILESASTNQTSMYLCASSSKILAGGTDNEQFFGPGTRLTVL.

The chain combines TRBV28 with TRBJ2-1; D ambiguous. Germline CDR1 and CDR2: MDHEN and SYDVKM. The germline V and J ends were trimmed by 6 bases and 5 bases, with 5 bases remaining between them. The CDR3 consists of 11 residues. The CDR3 DNA sequence: TGTGCCAGCAGGTTAAACAATGAGCAGTTCTTC. Amino acid sequence: CASRLNNEQFF. Using reference TRBV28 and TRBJ2-1 for the parts outside the CDR3, the full variable domain is DVKVTQSSRYLVKRTGEKVFLECVQDMDHENMFWYRQDPGLGLRLIYFSYDVKMKEKGDIPEGYSVSREKKERFSLILESASTNQTSMYLCASRLNNEQFFGPGTRLTVL.

This clone was observed many times. The chain carries TRBV11-3 and TRBJ2-7; D is perhaps TRBD1 or TRBD2 (5 bases each). Per germline, CDR1 SGHNT and CDR2 YENEEA. The ends were cut back, 9 bases at V and 3 bases at J, with 15 bases in the middle. The CDR3 is 13 residues long. The DNA of the CDR3 is TGTGCCAGGATCCAGGGAGTGAACTACGAGCAGTACTTC. Amino acids: CARIQGVNYEQYF.

With regard to this clone: The sample contains more than one DNA sequence encoding this CDR3. CDR3: CASSLLGVNTEAFF. The CDR3 nucleotides read TGCGCCAGCAGCTTGCTTGGAGTGAACACTGAAGCTTTCTTT. V gene TRBV5-1 combines with J gene TRBJ1-1; no definite D call. Trimming took off 1 base at V and 0 bases at J, with 7 bases between the two ends. The CDR3 loop spans 14 amino acids. Germline V gene data show CDR1 as SGHRS and CDR2 as YFSETQ. Full variable domain (outside the CDR3, taken from reference TRBV5-1 and TRBJ1-1): KAGVTQTPRYLIKTRGQQVTLSCSPISGHRSVSWYQQTPGQGLQFLFEYFSETQRNKGNFPGRFSGRQFSNSRSEMNVSTLELGDSALYLCASSLLGVNTEAFFGQGTRLTVV.

This chain joins TRBV10-3 and TRBJ2-1; TRBD1 is a possible D gene (5 bases). The germline CDR1 and CDR2 sequences are ENHRY and SYGVKD. The V gene lost 2 bases and the J gene lost 7 bases, with 18 bases spanning the gap. This CDR3 is built from 16 residues. The CDR3 region has the DNA TGTGCCATCAGTGAGCGGCAGGGTATTAACAAGAATGAGCAGTTCTTC. Amino acid sequence: CAISERQGINKNEQFF.

This clone is a singleton in its sample. The rearrangement joins TRBV9 to TRBJ1-5; no definite D call. Germline CDR1 SGDLS, CDR2 YYNGEE. The CDR3 runs 13 residues. Trimming took off 3 bases at V and 9 bases at J, with 13 bases between the two ends. The CDR3 loop reads CASSGHGLWPQHF. CDR3 in DNA: TGTGCCAGCAGCGGACACGGACTATGGCCCCAGCATTTT. Supplemented by reference TRBV9 and TRBJ1-5, the full variable domain reads DSGVTQTPKHLITATGQRVTLRCSPRSGDLSVYWYQQSLDQGLQFLIQYYNGEERAKGNILERFSAQQFPDLHSELNLSSLELGDSALYFCASSGHGLWPQHFGDGTRLSIL.